This T cell receptor (beta chain) was sequenced in a study of cytomegalovirus exposure and HLA in healthy donors. Amplification used 60 Vbeta primers and 13 Jbeta primers. TCRdb's copy holds only in-frame clones and misses some; the assay was immunoSEQ multiplex PCR. The data contain under 250,000 clones, about 88% of them singletons. V shed 8 bases and J shed 3 bases, with 17 bases lying between them. This CDR3 region has 14 residues. Germline V CDR1 and CDR2: SNHLY, FYNNEI. V and J are TRBV2 and TRBJ2-7, with D perhaps TRBD1 (5 bases). Sequencing was done on a sample of PBMCs. This clonotype originated in a girl aged 2 to 9 in good health and CMV-seronegative. The CDR3 loop reads CASFPRGSYYEQYF. The CDR3, as DNA: TGTGCCAGCTTCCCTAGGGGCTCGTACTACGAGCAGTACTTC.